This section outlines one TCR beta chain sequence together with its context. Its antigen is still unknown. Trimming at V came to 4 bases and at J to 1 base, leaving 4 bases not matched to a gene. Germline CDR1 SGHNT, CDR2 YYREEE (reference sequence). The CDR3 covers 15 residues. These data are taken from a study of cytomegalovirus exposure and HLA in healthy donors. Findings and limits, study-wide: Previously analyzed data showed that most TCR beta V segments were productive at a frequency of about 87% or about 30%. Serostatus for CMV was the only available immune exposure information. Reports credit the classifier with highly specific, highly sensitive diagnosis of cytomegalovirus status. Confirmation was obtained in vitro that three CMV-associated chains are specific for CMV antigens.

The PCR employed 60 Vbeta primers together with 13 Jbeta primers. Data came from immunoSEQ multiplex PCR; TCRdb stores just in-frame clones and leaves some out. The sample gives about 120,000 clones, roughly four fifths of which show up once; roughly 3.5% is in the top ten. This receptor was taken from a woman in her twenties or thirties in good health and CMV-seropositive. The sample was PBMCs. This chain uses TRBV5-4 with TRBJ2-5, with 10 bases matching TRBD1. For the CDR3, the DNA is TGTGCCAGCAGCGGATGGACAGGGGGCCAAGAGACCCAGTACTTC. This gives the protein CASSGWTGGQETQYF.